This T cell receptor (beta chain) was recovered during a study of cytomegalovirus exposure and HLA in healthy donors. The study's findings and limits: In a later analysis, several top co-occurrence clusters appeared linked to parvovirus B19, influenza, CMV and Epstein-Barr virus. An assumption of roughly uniform sequencing depth across donors underlay the presence/absence analyses.

Primers included in the PCR were 60 Vbeta and 13 Jbeta primers. The protocol was immunoSEQ multiplex PCR, while the TCRdb copy is restricted to in-frame clones and leaves out a portion. The sample lists approximately 170,000 clones; more than 65% were seen once. Points on this clone: The antigen is unknown.

CDR1 is SGHTA, CDR2 FQGNSA, per germline. This CDR3 has 15 residues. The germline V and J ends were trimmed by 1 base and 5 bases, with 14 bases remaining between them. Source material: PBMCs. This TCR was sampled from a male donor in good health and CMV-seronegative. The rearrangement links TRBV7-2 to TRBJ1-1; D is possibly TRBD1 (5 bases). CDR3 in DNA: TGTGCCAGCAGCTTAGGGACAATCTTGGGGACTGAAGCTTTCTTT. Encoded protein: CASSLGTILGTEAFF. Drawing the rest from reference TRBV7-2 and TRBJ1-1, the complete variable domain is GAGVSQSPSNKVTEKGKDVELRCDPISGHTALYWYRQSLGQGLEFLIYFQGNSAPDKSGLPSDRFSAERTGGSVSTLTIQRTQQEDSAVYLCASSLGTILGTEAFFGQGTRLTVV.